Below, 15 T cell receptor beta chains from the same sample are listed, as sequenced in a study of T cells in Graves' hyperthyroidism and ophthalmopathy. There were TCR beta CDR3 regions amplified from RNA transcripts. Primed by the HTBI set, a first-round RT-PCR was run on the TCR CDR3. TCRdb reprocessed the multiplex PCR reads via MiXCR and lists one record per CDR3 protein. The sample has about 640,000 distinct CDR3 sequences, less than 25% seen once. The sequenced material came from blood. The receptors were gathered from a young man with Graves' ophthalmopathy.

The V gene is TRBV5-1, the J gene TRBJ2-1; TRBD2 matches 7 bases. The ends lost 0 bases at V and 4 bases at J; junction bases unmatched: 4. This CDR3 is 15 amino acids long. CDR1 is SGHRS and CDR2 is YFSETQ in the germline V gene. The CDR3 sequence is CASSLDGGGYNEQFF. CDR3 nucleotides: TGCGCCAGCAGCTTGGATGGCGGGGGTTACAATGAGCAGTTCTTC.

This chain links TRBV4-2 with TRBJ1-4; 9 bases fit TRBD1. After removal of 0 bases from V and 7 bases from J, the junction contained 6 bases not matched to a gene. From germline, CDR1 is LGHNA and CDR2 YNFKEQ. The CDR3 has 16 residues. In DNA form, the CDR3 reads TGTGCCAGCAGCCAAGATTCAGGACAGGGGTTTGAAAAACTGTTTTTT. Translating gives CASSQDSGQGFEKLFF.

This clonotype was recorded many times. This chain joins TRBV2 and TRBJ2-7; no definite D call. CDR1 is SNHLY, CDR2 FYNNEI, per germline. V lost 7 bases and J lost 1, with 14 bases in between. The CDR3 loop spans 14 amino acids. CDR3 sequence: CASIIRDGSYEQYF. Written as DNA, the CDR3 is TGTGCCAGCATTATACGAGACGGATCCTACGAGCAGTACTTC.

This clonotype was seen only a few times. The V gene is TRBV7-8, the J gene TRBJ2-1; D not resolved. Germline V lookup: CDR1 SGHVS, CDR2 FQNEAQ. The ends were cut back, 1 base at V and 10 bases at J, with 11 bases in the middle. CDR3 length equals 13 residues. The CDR3 is CASSLDYVDEQFF. The CDR3 DNA is TGTGCCAGCAGCTTAGACTATGTCGACGAGCAGTTCTTC. Filled out from reference TRBV7-8 and TRBJ2-1, the complete variable domain reads GAGVSQSPRYKVAKRGQDVALRCDPISGHVSLFWYQQALGQGPEFLTYFQNEAQLDKSGLPSDRFFAERPEGSVSTLKIQRTQQEDSAVYLCASSLDYVDEQFFGPGTRLTVL.

This chain links TRBV20-1 with TRBJ2-7; 7 bases agree with TRBD2. The CDR3 covers 13 residues. Germline V gives CDR1 DFQATT, CDR2 SNEGSKA (reference sequence). V lost 3 bases and J lost 4; bases outside the gene matches: 6. The CDR3 DNA follows: TGCAGTGCTAGTGGCGGGAGACGGTACGAGCAGTACTTC. Residues: CSASGGRRYEQYF.

The rearrangement links TRBV5-5 to TRBJ2-7, with D possibly called TRBD1 or TRBD2 (5 bases each). The CDR3 covers 18 residues. Trimming stripped 0 bases from V and 4 bases from J, with 23 bases between. CDR1 and CDR2 (germline): SGHKS, YYEKEE (reference sequence). The CDR3 loop reads CASSLEPVARVGEYEQYF. In nucleotides, the CDR3 is TGTGCCAGCAGCTTGGAACCCGTCGCCAGGGTCGGGGAATACGAGCAGTACTTC.

This clonotype was seen repeatedly, ten times or more. The rearrangement joins TRBV3-1 to TRBJ2-1, with D possibly being TRBD1 or TRBD2 (5 bases each). This CDR3 spans 12 amino acids. The V end was cut by 2 bases, the J end by 9 bases, with 8 bases between. CDR1 LGHDT and CDR2 YNNKEL come from the germline V gene (reference sequence). CDR3 coding DNA: TGTGCCAGCAGCCAACGGGACCCTGAGCAGTTCTTC. Its translation: CASSQRDPEQFF.

CDR3 nucleotides: TGTGCCAGCAGTCGCCAAACGGGGGGTAAAAACTACGAGCAGTACTTC. Protein product: CASSRQTGGKNYEQYF. The chain has TRBV6-1 and TRBJ2-7; 7 bases are a match to TRBD2. Unmatched junction bases numbered 13, after V lost 5 bases and J lost 3 bases. Germline V CDR1 and CDR2: MNHNS, SASEGT. There are 16 residues in the CDR3.

The table lists this clonotype with many counts. V gene TRBV20-1 combines with J gene TRBJ1-5; 8 nucleotides match TRBD1. The germline V gene has CDR1 DFQATT and CDR2 SNEGSKA (reference sequence). Trimming took 4 bases from V and 1 from J; bases not matched to a gene: 12. The CDR3 has 17 amino acids. DNA of the CDR3: TGCAGTGCTAACCGACAGGGGTACGGGGGGAGCAATCAGCCCCAGCATTTT. It encodes CSANRQGYGGSNQPQHF.

This clonotype was observed many times. The chain joins TRBV18 to TRBJ2-7; D ambiguous. Per germline, CDR1 KGHSH and CDR2 LQKENI. V was pared by 4 bases and J by 5 bases, with 15 bases between. There are 14 residues in the CDR3. The CDR3 nucleotides read TGTGCCAGCTCACTCGACAAAGGCATCCACGAGCAGTACTTC. This encodes CASSLDKGIHEQYF.

V gene TRBV20-1 combines with J gene TRBJ2-3; D may correspond to TRBD1 or TRBD2 (6 bases each). The CDR3 sequence is 14 residues long. V lost 5 bases to trimming and J lost 4 bases, with 16 bases between them. In germline, CDR1 is DFQATT, CDR2 SNEGSKA (reference sequence). The CDR3 is CSAVLGGSADTQYF. The CDR3 region has the DNA TGCAGTGCTGTACTAGGGGGGTCCGCAGATACGCAGTATTTT.

This clonotype was seen many times. The rearrangement links TRBV20-1 to TRBJ2-5; 7 nucleotides agree with TRBD2. The junction had 9 bases not matched to a gene; V was cut back by 3 bases and J by 5 bases. The germline gives CDR1 DFQATT, CDR2 SNEGSKA (reference sequence). This CDR3 region has 14 residues. CDR3 sequence: CSASLGLADETQYF. The CDR3 DNA follows: TGCAGTGCTAGCCTGGGGCTAGCGGACGAGACCCAGTACTTC.

This clonotype is a singleton in its sample. This rearrangement joins TRBV16 to TRBJ1-1; no firm D call. Germline values: CDR1 KGHSY, CDR2 FQNENV. V dropped 2 bases and J dropped 4 bases, with 11 bases sitting between them. The CDR3 covers 14 residues. CDR3 in DNA: TGTGCCAGCAGCCAAACCGTTGGGATCACTGAAGCTTTCTTT. Its protein is CASSQTVGITEAFF.

This clonotype was counted many times. The rearrangement joins TRBV11-2 to TRBJ2-7, with 9 nucleotides matching TRBD1. The CDR3 has 14 residues. Trimming removed 4 bases from V and 6 bases from J; junction bases left unmatched: 7. Germline-derived CDR1 and CDR2 are SGHAT and FQNNGV. The CDR3 region has the DNA TGTGCCAGCAGCTCCACCGGACAGGGGCCCGAGCAGTACTTC. Its translation is CASSSTGQGPEQYF.

This clonotype was detected a few times. The V gene is TRBV7-2, the J gene TRBJ1-5; a possible D gene is TRBD1 (5 bases). This CDR3 spans 13 amino acids. Germline values: CDR1 SGHTA, CDR2 FQGNSA. The V end was cut by 5 bases, the J end by 6 bases, with 11 bases between. CDR3: CASSPRVSQPQHF. The CDR3 bases are TGTGCCAGCAGCCCCAGGGTGAGTCAGCCCCAGCATTTT. The whole variable domain, remainder taken from reference TRBV7-2 and TRBJ1-5, is GAGVSQSPSNKVTEKGKDVELRCDPISGHTALYWYRQSLGQGLEFLIYFQGNSAPDKSGLPSDRFSAERTGGSVSTLTIQRTQQEDSAVYLCASSPRVSQPQHFGDGTRLSIL.